The 8 T cell receptor beta chains given below trace back to one sample, sequenced in a study of T cells in localized non-small cell lung cancer. Generated by immunoSEQ multiplex PCR, the TCRdb table keeps only in-frame clones and is missing some. The profile covers approximately 29,000 clones, with about four fifths appearing a single time and approximately 5.7% taken by the ten largest. The specimen was peripheral blood mononuclear cells, collected before any cancer treatment. Receptors originate from a man between 40 and 70 years old with stage III lung adenocarcinoma.

The chain combines TRBV10-3 with TRBJ2-5; no clear D. The ends were cut back, 4 bases at V and 5 bases at J, with 8 bases in the middle. Germline loops: CDR1 ENHRY, CDR2 SYGVKD. This CDR3 region has 12 residues. The CDR3 loop reads CAISGVSETQYF. CDR3 sequence (DNA): TGTGCCATCAGTGGGGTTTCGGAGACCCAGTACTTC.

The chain joins TRBV5-1 to TRBJ1-4; D is unresolved. This CDR3 spans 16 amino acids. Germline CDR1 is SGHRS and CDR2 is YFSETQ. Trimming stripped 4 bases from V and 5 bases from J, with 18 bases between. The CDR3 coding sequence is TGCGCCAGCAGCGCCGGAGCGGATCCGCTGAATGAAAAACTGTTTTTT. Residues: CASSAGADPLNEKLFF.

This chain connects TRBV2 to TRBJ2-2; 10 nucleotides line up with TRBD1. Trimming took 6 bases from V and 7 from J; bases not matched to a gene: 14. Germline V gene data show CDR1 as SNHLY and CDR2 as FYNNEI. This CDR3 has 17 residues. The DNA of the CDR3 is TGTGCCAGCAGGGACTACGGAGGGACAGGGGTGAACGGGGAGCTGTTTTTT. Its translation: CASRDYGGTGVNGELFF.

The V and J genes are TRBV2 and TRBJ2-5, with D possibly matching TRBD2 (5 bases). This CDR3 is 12 amino acids long. Germline V CDR1 and CDR2: SNHLY, FYNNEI. V was trimmed by 6 bases and J by 7 bases, leaving 12 bases between them. CDR3 residues: CASRVLAGTQYF. The CDR3, as DNA: TGTGCCAGCAGGGTCTTGGCGGGGACCCAGTACTTC.

The V call is TRBV6-5, the J call TRBJ1-5; D gene uncertain. This CDR3 region has 14 residues. Trimming removed 6 bases from V and 4 bases from J, with 13 bases in between. Germline V gives CDR1 MNHEY, CDR2 SVGAGI. Here the CDR3 reads CASRDGPENQPQHF. The CDR3 coding sequence is TGTGCCAGCAGAGACGGACCGGAGAATCAGCCCCAGCATTTT.

The chain couples TRBV7-9 to TRBJ2-5; D is possibly TRBD1 (5 bases). With 1 base removed from V and 9 bases from J, the gap between germline ends came to 18 bases. The germline gives CDR1 SEHNR, CDR2 FQNEAQ (reference sequence). The CDR3 spans 15 residues. CDR3 residues: CASSLEAGSNPSQYF. CDR3 DNA sequence: TGTGCCAGCAGCTTAGAGGCAGGGTCAAATCCATCCCAGTACTTC.

The chain combines TRBV18 with TRBJ1-1; possible D gene TRBD1, 6 bases. Looked up from germline, CDR1 is KGHSH and CDR2 is LQKENI. This CDR3 region has 14 residues. Trimming removed 3 bases at V and 1 base at J, with 9 bases between. DNA of the CDR3: TGTGCCAGCTCACCCGAACAGGGGAACACTGAAGCTTTCTTT. This translates into CASSPEQGNTEAFF.

The chain recombines TRBV5-1 with TRBJ2-7; 7 positions agree with TRBD2. The CDR3 runs to 15 residues. Germline loops: CDR1 SGHRS, CDR2 YFSETQ. V dropped 0 bases and J dropped 0; count of bases not matched to a gene: 3. CDR3 sequence (DNA): TGCGCCAGCAGCTTGGAACGGGAGGACTCCTACGAGCAGTACTTC. Translation: CASSLEREDSYEQYF.